These 6 T cell receptor beta chains share one sample of origin, sequenced in a study of T cells after somatic rescue of genetic block. TCRdb keeps only in-frame clones here, not all; method: immunoSEQ multiplex PCR. The sample lists about 110,000 clones; around 90% were seen once. The specimen was peripheral blood mononuclear cells (PBMCs). The receptors stem from a young woman.

This chain links TRBV11-3 with TRBJ2-3, with TRBD2 matching 7 bases. The CDR3 is made up of 15 amino acids. Germline V gene data show CDR1 as SGHNT and CDR2 as YENEEA. V lost 4 bases, J lost 4 bases, and 8 bases stayed unmatched. DNA of the CDR3: TGTGCCAGCAGCTACCGGACTAGTATATCAGATACGCAGTATTTT. It encodes CASSYRTSISDTQYF.

This chain links TRBV4-3 with TRBJ2-3, with 7 positions matching TRBD1. Germline V gene lookup returns CDR1 LGHNA and CDR2 YSLEER. The CDR3 has 16 residues. The V gene end was trimmed by 4 bases and the J gene end by 12 bases; junction bases not matched to a gene: 19. CDR3 bases: TGCGCCAGCAGCCCAGATACCGCCTCCCCGGGACAGACTCAGTATTTT. Protein product: CASSPDTASPGQTQYF.

The gene calls are TRBV7-7 and TRBJ2-5, with 8 bases that match TRBD1. With V trimmed by 5 bases and J by 2 bases, 4 bases remained unmatched. The CDR3 has 14 amino acids. Germline-derived CDR1 and CDR2 are SSHAT and FNYEAQ (reference sequence). The DNA for the CDR3 is TGTGCCAGCAGCCCTGACAGGGGTCAAGAGACCCAGTACTTC. It is translated as CASSPDRGQETQYF.

The chain links TRBV30 to TRBJ2-1; 9 nucleotides align to TRBD1. CDR1 and CDR2 (germline): GTSNPN, SVGIG (reference sequence). The CDR3 extends over 18 amino acids. J lost 0 bases, V lost 0 bases, and 9 bases had no gene match. The CDR3 DNA sequence: TGTGCCTGGAGTGTAGGGGCGGGACAGGGACGCTCCTACAATGAGCAGTTCTTC. Its translation: CAWSVGAGQGRSYNEQFF.

This chain joins TRBV5-1 and TRBJ2-1; 8 positions agree with TRBD2. This CDR3 contains 14 residues. Germline CDR1 SGHRS, CDR2 YFSETQ. With V trimmed by 2 bases and J by 8 bases, 6 bases remained unmatched. The CDR3 region has the DNA TGCGCCAGCAGCTTCTCGGGGGGGCGATATGAGCAGTTCTTC. Protein: CASSFSGGRYEQFF.

V usage is TRBV6-1 and J usage is TRBJ1-6; D may be TRBD1 (6 bases). Looked up from germline, CDR1 is MNHNS and CDR2 is SASEGT. The CDR3 totals 14 residues. Trimming left V 4 bases short and J 4 bases short, with 8 bases between. CDR3 residues: CASSGDRYNSPLHF. In DNA, the CDR3 is TGTGCCAGCAGTGGAGACAGGTATAATTCACCCCTCCACTTT.